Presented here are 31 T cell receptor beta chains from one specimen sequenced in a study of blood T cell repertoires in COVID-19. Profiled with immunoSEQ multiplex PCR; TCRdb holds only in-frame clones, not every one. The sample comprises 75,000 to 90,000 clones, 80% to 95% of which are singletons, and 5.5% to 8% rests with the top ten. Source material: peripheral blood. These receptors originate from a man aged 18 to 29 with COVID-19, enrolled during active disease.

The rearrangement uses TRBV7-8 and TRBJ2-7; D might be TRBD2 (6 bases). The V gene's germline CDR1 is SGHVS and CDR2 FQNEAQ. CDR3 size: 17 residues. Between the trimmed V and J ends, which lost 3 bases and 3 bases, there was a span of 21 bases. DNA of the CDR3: TGTGCCAGCAGCTTCGTTCACGTCGCGCGGGGAAGCTACGAGCAGTACTTC. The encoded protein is CASSFVHVARGSYEQYF.

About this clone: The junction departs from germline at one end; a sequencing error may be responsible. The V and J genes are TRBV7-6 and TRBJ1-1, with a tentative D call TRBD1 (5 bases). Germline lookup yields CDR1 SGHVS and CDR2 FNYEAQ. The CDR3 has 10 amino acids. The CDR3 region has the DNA TGTGCCAGCAGCCCGGGGACTGATGCATTT. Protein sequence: CASSPGTDAF.

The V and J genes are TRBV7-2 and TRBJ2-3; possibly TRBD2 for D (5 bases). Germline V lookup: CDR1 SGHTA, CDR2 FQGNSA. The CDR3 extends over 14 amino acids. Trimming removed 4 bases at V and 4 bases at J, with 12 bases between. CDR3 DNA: TGTGCCAGCAGCTCCGCCGGGATGTCAGATACGCAGTATTTT. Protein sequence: CASSSAGMSDTQYF.

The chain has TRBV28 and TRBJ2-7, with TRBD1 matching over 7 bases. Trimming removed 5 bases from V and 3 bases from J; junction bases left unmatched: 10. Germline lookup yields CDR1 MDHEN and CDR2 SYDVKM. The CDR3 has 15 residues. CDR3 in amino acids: CASSTRTGGFYEQYF. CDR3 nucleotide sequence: TGTGCCAGCAGTACGCGGACAGGAGGCTTCTACGAGCAGTACTTC.

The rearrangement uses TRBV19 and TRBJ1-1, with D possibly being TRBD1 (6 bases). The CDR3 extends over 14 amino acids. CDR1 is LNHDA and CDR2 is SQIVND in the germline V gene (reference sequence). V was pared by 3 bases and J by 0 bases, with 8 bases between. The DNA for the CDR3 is TGTGCCAGTAGTATGACAGGCATGAACACTGAAGCTTTCTTT. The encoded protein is CASSMTGMNTEAFF.

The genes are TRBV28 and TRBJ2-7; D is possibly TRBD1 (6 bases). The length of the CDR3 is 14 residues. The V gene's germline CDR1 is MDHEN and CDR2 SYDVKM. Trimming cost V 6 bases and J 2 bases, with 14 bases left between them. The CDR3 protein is CASSSVDRAYEQYF. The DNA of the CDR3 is TGTGCCAGCAGCTCCGTGGACAGAGCCTACGAGCAGTACTTC.

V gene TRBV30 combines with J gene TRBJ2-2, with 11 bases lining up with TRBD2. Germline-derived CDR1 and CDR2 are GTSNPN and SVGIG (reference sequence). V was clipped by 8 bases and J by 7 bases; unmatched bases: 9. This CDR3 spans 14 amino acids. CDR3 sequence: CAGLTSGTVGELFF. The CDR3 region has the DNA TGTGCCGGCTTGACTAGCGGGACGGTCGGGGAGCTGTTTTTT.

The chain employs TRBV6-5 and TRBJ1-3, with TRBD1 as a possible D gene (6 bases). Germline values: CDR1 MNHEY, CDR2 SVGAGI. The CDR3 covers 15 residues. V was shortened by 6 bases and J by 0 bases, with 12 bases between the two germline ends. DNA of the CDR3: TGTGCCAGCAGAAAGGACAGAGCCTCTGGAAACACCATATATTTT. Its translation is CASRKDRASGNTIYF.

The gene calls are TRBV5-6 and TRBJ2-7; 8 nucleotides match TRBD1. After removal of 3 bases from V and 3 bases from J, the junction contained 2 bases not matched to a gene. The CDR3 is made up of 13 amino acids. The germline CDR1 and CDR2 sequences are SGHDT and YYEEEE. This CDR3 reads CASSSGTGYEQYF. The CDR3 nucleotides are TGTGCCAGCAGCTCAGGGACAGGCTACGAGCAGTACTTC. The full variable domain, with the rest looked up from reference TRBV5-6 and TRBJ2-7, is DAGVTQSPTHLIKTRGQQVTLRCSPKSGHDTVSWYQQALGQGPQFIFQYYEEEERQRGNFPDRFSGHQFPNYSSELNVNALLLGDSALYLCASSSGTGYEQYFGPGTRLTVT.

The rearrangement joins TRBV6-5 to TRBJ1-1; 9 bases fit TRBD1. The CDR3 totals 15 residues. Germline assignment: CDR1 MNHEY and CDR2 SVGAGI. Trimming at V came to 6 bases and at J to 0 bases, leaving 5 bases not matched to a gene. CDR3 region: CASRGTGLMNTEAFF. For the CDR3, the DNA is TGTGCCAGCAGGGGGACAGGGCTTATGAACACTGAAGCTTTCTTT.

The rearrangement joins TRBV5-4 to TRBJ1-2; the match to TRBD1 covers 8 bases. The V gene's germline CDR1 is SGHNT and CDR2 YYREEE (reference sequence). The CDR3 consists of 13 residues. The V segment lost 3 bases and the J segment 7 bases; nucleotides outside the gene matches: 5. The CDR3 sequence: CASSWTGNSGYTF. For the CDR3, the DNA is TGTGCCAGCAGCTGGACAGGGAATAGTGGCTACACCTTC.

CDR3 region: CASSVSPGQSYEQYF. Here the CDR3 DNA reads TGTGCCAGCAGCGTATCGCCGGGACAGTCCTACGAGCAGTACTTC. The V call is TRBV9, the J call TRBJ2-7; TRBD1 aligns across 7 bases. Germline lookup yields CDR1 SGDLS and CDR2 YYNGEE. The CDR3 has 15 amino acids. V lost 1 base, J lost 1 base, and 5 bases stayed unmatched.

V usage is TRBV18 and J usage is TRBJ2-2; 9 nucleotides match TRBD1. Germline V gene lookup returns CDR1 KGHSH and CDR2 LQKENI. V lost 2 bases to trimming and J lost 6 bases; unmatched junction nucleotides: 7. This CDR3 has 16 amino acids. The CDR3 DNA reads TGTGCCAGCTCACCAAGGACAGGGGTCCCGGCCGGGGAGCTGTTTTTT. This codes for CASSPRTGVPAGELFF.

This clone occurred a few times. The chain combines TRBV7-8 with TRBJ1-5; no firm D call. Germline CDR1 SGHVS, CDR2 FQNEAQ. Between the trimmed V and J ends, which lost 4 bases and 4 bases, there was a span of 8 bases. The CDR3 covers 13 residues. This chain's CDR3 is CASSSPGNQPQHF. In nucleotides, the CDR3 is TGTGCCAGCAGCTCCCCGGGGAATCAGCCCCAGCATTTT.

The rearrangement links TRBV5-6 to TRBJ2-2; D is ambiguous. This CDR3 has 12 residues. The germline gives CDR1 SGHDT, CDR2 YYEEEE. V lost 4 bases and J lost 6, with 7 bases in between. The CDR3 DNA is TGTGCCAGCAGCCACGGTCCCGGGGAGCTGTTTTTT. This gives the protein CASSHGPGELFF.

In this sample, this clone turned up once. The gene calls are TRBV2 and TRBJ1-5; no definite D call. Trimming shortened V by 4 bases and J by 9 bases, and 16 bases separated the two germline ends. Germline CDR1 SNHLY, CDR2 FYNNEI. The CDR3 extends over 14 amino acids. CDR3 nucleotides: TGTGCCAGCAGTGCCGGCCGGGAAGGTCGGCCCCAGCATTTT. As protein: CASSAGREGRPQHF.

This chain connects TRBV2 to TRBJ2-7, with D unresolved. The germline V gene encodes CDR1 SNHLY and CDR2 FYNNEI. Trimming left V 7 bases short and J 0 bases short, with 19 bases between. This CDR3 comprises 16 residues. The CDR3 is CASTPPTADYSYEQYF. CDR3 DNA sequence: TGTGCCAGCACCCCACCCACGGCGGATTACTCCTACGAGCAGTACTTC.

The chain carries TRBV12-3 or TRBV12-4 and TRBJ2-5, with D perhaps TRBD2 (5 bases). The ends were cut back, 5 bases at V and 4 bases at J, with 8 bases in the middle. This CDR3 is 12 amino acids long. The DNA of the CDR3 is TGTGCCAGCAGTAGACGGGGAGAGACCCAGTACTTC. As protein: CASSRRGETQYF.

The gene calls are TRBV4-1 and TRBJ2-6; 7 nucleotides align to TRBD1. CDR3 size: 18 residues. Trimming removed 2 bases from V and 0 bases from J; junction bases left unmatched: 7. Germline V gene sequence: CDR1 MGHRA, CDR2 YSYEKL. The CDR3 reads CASSQPGQWNSGANVLTF. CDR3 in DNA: TGCGCCAGCAGCCAACCGGGACAGTGGAACTCTGGGGCCAACGTCCTGACTTTC.

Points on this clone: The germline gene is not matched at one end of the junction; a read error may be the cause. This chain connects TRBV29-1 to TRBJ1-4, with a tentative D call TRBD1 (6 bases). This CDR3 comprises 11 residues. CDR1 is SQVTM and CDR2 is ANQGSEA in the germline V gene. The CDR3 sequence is CSVGAGPVELF. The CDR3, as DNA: TGCAGCGTGGGGGCAGGGCCAGTAGAGCTTTTT.

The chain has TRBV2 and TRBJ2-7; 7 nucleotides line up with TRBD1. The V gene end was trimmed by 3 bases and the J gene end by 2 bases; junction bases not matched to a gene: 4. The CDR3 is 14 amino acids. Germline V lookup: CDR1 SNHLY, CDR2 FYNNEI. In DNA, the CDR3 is TGTGCCAGCAGTGACAGACAGGGTACCTACGAGCAGTACTTC. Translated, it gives CASSDRQGTYEQYF.

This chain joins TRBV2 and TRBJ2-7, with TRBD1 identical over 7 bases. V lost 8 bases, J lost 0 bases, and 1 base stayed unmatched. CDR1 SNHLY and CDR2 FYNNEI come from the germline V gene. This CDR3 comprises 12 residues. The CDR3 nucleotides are TGTGCCAGCGGGGACAGCTCCTACGAGCAGTACTTC. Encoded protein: CASGDSSYEQYF.

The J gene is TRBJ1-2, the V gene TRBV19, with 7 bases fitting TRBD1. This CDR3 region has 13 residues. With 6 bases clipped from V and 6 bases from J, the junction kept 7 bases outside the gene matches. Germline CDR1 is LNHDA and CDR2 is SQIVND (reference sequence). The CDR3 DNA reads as TGTGCCAGTAGCAACAGGGGAGATCATGGCTACACCTTC. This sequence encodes CASSNRGDHGYTF. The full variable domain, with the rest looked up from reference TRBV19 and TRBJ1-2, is DGGITQSPKYLFRKEGQNVTLSCEQNLNHDAMYWYRQDPGQGLRLIYYSQIVNDFQKGDIAEGYSVSREKKESFPLTVTSAQKNPTAFYLCASSNRGDHGYTFGSGTRLTVV.

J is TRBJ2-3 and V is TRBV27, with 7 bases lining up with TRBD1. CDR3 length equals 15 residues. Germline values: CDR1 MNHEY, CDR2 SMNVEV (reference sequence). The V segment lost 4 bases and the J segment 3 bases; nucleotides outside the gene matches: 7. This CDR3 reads CASSWAGGTTDTQYF. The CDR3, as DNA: TGTGCCAGCAGTTGGGCAGGGGGAACGACAGATACGCAGTATTTT.

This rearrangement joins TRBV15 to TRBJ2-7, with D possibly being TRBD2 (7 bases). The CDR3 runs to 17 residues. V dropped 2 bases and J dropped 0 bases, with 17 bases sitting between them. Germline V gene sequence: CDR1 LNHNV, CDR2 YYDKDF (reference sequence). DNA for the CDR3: TGTGCCACCAGCAGATCGGGGGGCCGGGACAACTCCTACGAGCAGTACTTC. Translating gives CATSRSGGRDNSYEQYF.

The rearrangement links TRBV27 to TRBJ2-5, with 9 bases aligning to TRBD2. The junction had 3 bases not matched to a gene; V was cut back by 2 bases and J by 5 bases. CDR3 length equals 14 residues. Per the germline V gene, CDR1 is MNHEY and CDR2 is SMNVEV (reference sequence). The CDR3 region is CASSLVAGEETQYF. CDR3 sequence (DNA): TGTGCCAGCAGTTTAGTAGCGGGAGAGGAGACCCAGTACTTC.

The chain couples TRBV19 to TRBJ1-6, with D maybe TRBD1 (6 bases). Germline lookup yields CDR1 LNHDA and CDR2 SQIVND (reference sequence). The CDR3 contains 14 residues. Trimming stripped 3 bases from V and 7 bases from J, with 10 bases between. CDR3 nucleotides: TGTGCCAGTAGTATTACAGGGCGAAATTCACCCCTCCACTTT. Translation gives CASSITGRNSPLHF.

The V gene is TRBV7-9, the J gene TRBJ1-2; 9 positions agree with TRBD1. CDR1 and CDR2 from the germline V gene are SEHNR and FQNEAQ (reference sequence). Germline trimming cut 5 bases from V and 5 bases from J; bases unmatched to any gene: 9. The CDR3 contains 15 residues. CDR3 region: CASSGSQGAFYGYTF. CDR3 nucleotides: TGTGCCAGCAGCGGATCACAGGGGGCTTTTTATGGCTACACCTTC.

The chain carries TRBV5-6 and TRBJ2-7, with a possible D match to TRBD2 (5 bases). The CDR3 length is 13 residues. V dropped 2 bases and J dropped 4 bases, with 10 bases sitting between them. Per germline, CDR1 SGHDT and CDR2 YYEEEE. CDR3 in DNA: TGTGCCAGCAGCTTTGAGGGAGAGTACGAGCAGTACTTC. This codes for CASSFEGEYEQYF. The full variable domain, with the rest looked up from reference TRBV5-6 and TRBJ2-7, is DAGVTQSPTHLIKTRGQQVTLRCSPKSGHDTVSWYQQALGQGPQFIFQYYEEEERQRGNFPDRFSGHQFPNYSSELNVNALLLGDSALYLCASSFEGEYEQYFGPGTRLTVT.

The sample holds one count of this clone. In nucleotides, the CDR3 is TGTGCCACCCAAGCGGGAGCGTCGGATACGCAGTATTTT. Protein product: CATQAGASDTQYF. V usage is TRBV15 and J usage is TRBJ2-3; 8 nucleotides match TRBD2. This CDR3 has 13 residues. The V segment lost 8 bases and the J segment 6 bases; nucleotides outside the gene matches: 7. Germline CDR1 LNHNV, CDR2 YYDKDF (reference sequence).

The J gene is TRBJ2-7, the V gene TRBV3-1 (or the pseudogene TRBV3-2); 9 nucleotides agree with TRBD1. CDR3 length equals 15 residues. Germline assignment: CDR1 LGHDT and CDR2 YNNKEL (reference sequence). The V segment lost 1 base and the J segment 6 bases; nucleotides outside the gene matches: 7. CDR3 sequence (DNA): TGTGCCAGCAGCCAAGCCGGGACAGGGCTGAGCGAGCAGTACTTC. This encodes CASSQAGTGLSEQYF.